Following are 15 T cell receptor beta chains from one sample sequenced in a study of regulatory T cells in long-lasting Graves disease. Construction of TCR beta libraries relied on iRepertoire HTBI primers and on Arm-PCR targeting CDR3 regions. MiXCR, run by TCRdb on the multiplex PCR reads, gives a single entry per CDR3 protein. The sample has 400,000 to 500,000 distinct CDR3 sequences; around 16% are singletons. Stated time point: newly diagnosed GD, antithyroid drugs for less than 3 months. RNA from PBMCs was the source of the TCR library. These data were likewise used in another study, on T cells in Graves' hyperthyroidism and ophthalmopathy.

This material consisted of peripheral blood mononuclear cells (PBMCs), taken at new diagnosis, from a patient treated with antithyroid drugs. Every receptor here comes from a woman aged 40 to 50 with Graves disease.

This clonotype was counted many times. CDR3 region: CSARLVSRPGNEQFF. The CDR3 nucleotides read TGCAGCGCCCGACTAGTATCCCGTCCGGGCAATGAGCAGTTCTTC. The chain is built from TRBV29-1 and TRBJ2-1; perhaps TRBD2 as D (6 bases). With 7 bases removed from V and 6 bases from J, the gap between germline ends came to 22 bases. CDR1 and CDR2 (germline): SQVTM, ANQGSEA. The CDR3 runs 15 residues.

As to this clonotype: One base away lies a much larger clone, so this may be a sequencing read error. The missing conserved phenylalanine or tryptophan at the end of this CDR3 makes a read error likely. V and J are TRBV7-8 and TRBJ2-5, with 8 bases lining up with TRBD2. The CDR3 length is 15 residues. Trimming took 1 base from V and 5 from J; bases not matched to a gene: 6. Germline CDR1 SGHVS, CDR2 FQNEAQ. The CDR3 DNA reads TGTGCCAGCAGCTTAGGGGCGGGAGGTGGTGAGACCCAGTACTTG. Translated: CASSLGAGGGETQYL.

Regarding this clonotype: A much larger clone differs from this one at a single base, so this may be a read error. The V and J genes are TRBV19 and TRBJ1-1; possibly TRBD1 for D (6 bases). The CDR3 contains 12 residues. Germline-derived CDR1 and CDR2 are LNHDA and SQIVND (reference sequence). Between the trimmed V and J ends, which lost 8 bases and 0 bases, there was a span of 7 bases. CDR3 sequence reads: CASGTMNTEAFF. The CDR3 coding sequence is TGTGCCAGTGGGACAATGAACACTGAAGCTTTCTTT.

This clonotype has just a few counts. The V and J genes are TRBV3-1 and TRBJ1-2, with D possibly TRBD1 on 5 matching bases. This CDR3 has 15 residues. The V gene's germline CDR1 is LGHDT and CDR2 YNNKEL (reference sequence). Trimming pared 0 bases from V and 5 bases from J, leaving 13 bases between. The CDR3 is CASSQEKGILYGYTF. The CDR3 DNA reads as TGTGCCAGCAGCCAAGAGAAGGGGATCCTTTATGGCTACACCTTC.

In its sample, this clonotype was seen many times. The chain has TRBV24-1 and TRBJ2-5; D tentatively fits TRBD1 or TRBD2 (6 bases each). Deletions cut 6 bases from V and 0 bases from J, with 13 bases between. This CDR3 spans 15 amino acids. Germline V lookup: CDR1 KGHDR, CDR2 SFDVKD. The CDR3 region is CATSPGEAYQETQYF. In nucleotides, the CDR3 is TGTGCCACCAGTCCAGGGGAGGCGTACCAAGAGACCCAGTACTTC.

This clonotype was counted at least ten times. The rearrangement links TRBV9 to TRBJ2-2; TRBD2 matches 8 bases. Germline trimming cut 1 base from V and 7 bases from J; bases unmatched to any gene: 3. Germline V CDR1 and CDR2: SGDLS, YYNGEE. The CDR3 is 14 residues long. The CDR3 region has the DNA TGTGCCAGCAGCGTAAGCGGGAGAGGCGGGGAGCTGTTTTTT. Translating it yields CASSVSGRGGELFF.

There are many counts of this clonotype. The chain joins TRBV28 to TRBJ2-7; 10 bases match TRBD1. V lost 3 bases to trimming and J lost 2 bases; unmatched junction nucleotides: 13. CDR3 length: 18 residues. Germline CDR1 is MDHEN and CDR2 is SYDVKM. The CDR3 DNA reads TGTGCCAGCAGTTTCGATGAAGTTTTGACAGGGGGCCCCTACGAGCAGTACTTC. This codes for CASSFDEVLTGGPYEQYF.

This clonotype has at least ten counts. The genes are TRBV12-3 or TRBV12-4 and TRBJ1-1, with 7 nucleotides matching TRBD1. Trimming took 2 bases from V and 4 from J; bases not matched to a gene: 7. The CDR3 has 15 residues. The CDR3 nucleotides are TGTGCCAGCAGTTTAACAGGGGCGGGGGGCACTGAAGCTTTCTTT. The encoded protein is CASSLTGAGGTEAFF.

The chain joins TRBV20-1 to TRBJ2-3; TRBD1 matches 12 bases. Germline V gene lookup returns CDR1 DFQATT and CDR2 SNEGSKA (reference sequence). The CDR3 length is 15 residues. The junction had 8 bases not matched to a gene; V was cut back by 6 bases and J by 4 bases. CDR3 DNA: TGCAGTGCAACCCGGGACAGGGGGCCCCCAGATACGCAGTATTTT. Its translation is CSATRDRGPPDTQYF.

The CDR3 coding sequence is TGCAGTGCCCGACGGGGGAATAGCAATCAGCCCCAGCATTTT. Protein sequence: CSARRGNSNQPQHF. The J gene is TRBJ1-5, the V gene TRBV20-1; D possibly corresponds to TRBD1 (5 bases). Germline values: CDR1 DFQATT, CDR2 SNEGSKA (reference sequence). The CDR3 length is 14 residues. V was shortened by 6 bases and J by 0 bases, with 12 bases between the two germline ends.

This clonotype appeared many times. The chain joins TRBV3-1 to TRBJ2-7; the match to TRBD2 covers 7 bases. The V gene end was trimmed by 1 base and the J gene end by 2 bases; junction bases not matched to a gene: 5. The CDR3 totals 15 residues. In germline, CDR1 is LGHDT, CDR2 YNNKEL (reference sequence). The CDR3 nucleotides read TGTGCCAGCAGCCAAGGTCTAGCGGAGACCTACGAGCAGTACTTC. Its translation: CASSQGLAETYEQYF.

This clonotype was detected ten times or more. CDR3 in DNA: TGTGCCAGCAGTTTATCCACGACGGTCATGAACACTGAAGCTTTCTTT. It encodes CASSLSTTVMNTEAFF. The V and J genes are TRBV12-3 or TRBV12-4 and TRBJ1-1; the D is unclear. CDR3 size: 16 residues. The germline V and J ends were trimmed by 2 bases and 0 bases, with 13 bases remaining between them.

This clonotype came up many times. The chain combines TRBV20-1 with TRBJ2-6; 14 bases agree with TRBD2. Losses at the gene ends were 4 bases for V and 1 base for J; bases not matched to a gene: 3. CDR3 length equals 17 residues. Germline V gene lookup returns CDR1 DFQATT and CDR2 SNEGSKA (reference sequence). Written as DNA, the CDR3 is TGCAGTGCTACTGGACTAGCGGGAGGATCTGGGGCCAACGTCCTGACTTTC. The encoded protein is CSATGLAGGSGANVLTF.

The chain carries TRBV7-3 and TRBJ2-7; TRBD1 or TRBD2 may be the D gene (5 bases each). CDR3 length: 15 residues. V was shortened by 6 bases and J by 1 base, with 16 bases between the two germline ends. Germline CDR1 and CDR2: SGHTA and FQGTGA. The chain's CDR3 is CASSYTGTASYEQYF. CDR3 in DNA: TGTGCCAGCAGTTATACCGGGACCGCTTCCTACGAGCAGTACTTC. Together with reference TRBV7-3 and TRBJ2-7, the CDR3 gives the full variable domain: GAGVSQTPSNKVTEKGKYVELRCDPISGHTALYWYRQSLGQGPEFLIYFQGTGAADDSGLPNDRFFAVRPEGSVSTLKIQRTERGDSAVYLCASSYTGTASYEQYFGPGTRLTVT.

This clonotype was seen repeatedly, ten times or more. The rearrangement uses TRBV11-2 and TRBJ2-1; 12 bases fit TRBD2. CDR1 and CDR2 (germline): SGHAT, FQNNGV. Trimming removed 6 bases from V and 6 bases from J; junction bases left unmatched: 6. The CDR3 sequence is 15 residues long. The CDR3 region has the DNA TGTGCCAGCAGGACTAGCGGGAGAGTAGGCAATGAGCAGTTCTTC. Translation gives CASRTSGRVGNEQFF. The full variable domain, completed using reference TRBV11-2 and TRBJ2-1, is EAGVAQSPRYKIIEKRQSVAFWCNPISGHATLYWYQQILGQGPKLLIQFQNNGVVDDSQLPKDRFSAERLKGVDSTLKIQPAKLEDSAVYLCASRTSGRVGNEQFFGPGTRLTVL.